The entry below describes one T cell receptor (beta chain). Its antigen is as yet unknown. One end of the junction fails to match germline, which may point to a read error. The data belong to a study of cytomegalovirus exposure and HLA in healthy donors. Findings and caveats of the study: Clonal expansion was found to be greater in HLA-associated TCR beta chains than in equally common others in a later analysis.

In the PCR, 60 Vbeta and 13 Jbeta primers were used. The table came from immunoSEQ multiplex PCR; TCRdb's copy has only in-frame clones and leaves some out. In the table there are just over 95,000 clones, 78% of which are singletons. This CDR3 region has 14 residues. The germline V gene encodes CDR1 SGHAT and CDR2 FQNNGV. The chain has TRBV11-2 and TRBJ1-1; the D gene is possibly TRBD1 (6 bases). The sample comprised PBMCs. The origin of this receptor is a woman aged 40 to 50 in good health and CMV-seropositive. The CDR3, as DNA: TGTGCCAGCAGCTTGAGGACAGTGAATACTGAAGCTTTCTTT. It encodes CASSLRTVNTEAFF. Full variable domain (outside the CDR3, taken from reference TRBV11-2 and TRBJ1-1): EAGVAQSPRYKIIEKRQSVAFWCNPISGHATLYWYQQILGQGPKLLIQFQNNGVVDDSQLPKDRFSAERLKGVDSTLKIQPAKLEDSAVYLCASSLRTVNTEAFFGQGTRLTVV.